This TCR beta chain is from a study of blood T cells in healthy people across ages (dated by TCRdb to 2014 to 2015). Study-wide context: Template switching captured roughly one uniquely barcoded TCR beta cDNA molecule per two T cells in model experiments. To track age-related changes in TCR beta repertoire diversity, the study relied on deep sequencing normalized with unique cDNA molecular identifiers. The donors were split into four age groups: young (average approximately 16 years), middle-aged (around 37), aged (more than 60) and long-lived (roughly 88). Donors of different ages were randomly distributed across sequencing lanes to avoid experimental bias. Using the same blood draw, the study looked at two additional independent replicas of 1 million unique cDNA reads for two donors, one aged 18 to 30 and the other aged 80 or older. Overall results and qualifications from the work: The long-lived group showed more naive CD4+ T cells, fewer expanded clones and increased TCR diversity than the aged group, suggesting age selection. Donor CMV infection status was unknown, potentially confounding age-related changes in expanded clonotypes. The percentage of naive T cells measured by flow cytometry correlated strongly with observed TCR beta diversity. Conclusive comparison of naive and antigen-experienced compartments was prevented by the profiling of bulk unsorted PBMCs. Observed TCR beta diversity per million T cells fell roughly linearly with age, and a significant reduction was already apparent by age around 40. Estimates of total diversity based on one million sequenced T cells were regarded as lower bounds and as underestimates.

Library preparation employed 5' RACE. The sequencing machine was an Illumina HiSeq 2500. A second PCR of about 6 to 12 cycles was performed with a sample-barcoded 5' primer and a J-beta primer mix. A template-switch 5' adaptor carrying 12 random nucleotides introduced a unique molecular identifier onto each TCR beta cDNA molecule. At least 2.5 million CDR3-containing paired-end reads were obtained from each sample. The Mint cDNA synthesis kit, primed by a TRBC-specific oligonucleotide, was used to synthesize first-strand cDNA from all RNA. Following uracil-DNA glycosylase treatment, all cDNA underwent a first 18-cycle PCR with the universal primers M1SS and BC2_uni_R. In the authors' own workflow: Normalization of each sample was performed by random selection of 1 million high-quality reads, each carrying a distinct molecular identifier. Reads sharing molecular identifiers were discarded rather than binned into consensus sequences. CDR3 identification, clonotype clustering and error correction used MiTCR with a Q25 quality threshold and the strictest error-elimination algorithm. A nonparametric unseen species model with Euler transformation was used to estimate a lower bound on total TCR beta diversity. The public reads were reprocessed in TCRdb via fastp at Q25 and MiXCR, keeping in-frame beta chains. CDR3 protein duplicates are merged, each entry listing the most common genes and DNA. TCRdb's processing, not the study's, gives the V and J calls here. In this sample the table shows over 550,000 distinct CDR3 sequences, 25% to 30% of which occur a single time. Approximately 14% of the sample rests with the top ten.

This clonotype showed up just a few times. Its antigen specificity is not known. A read error is possible here, since a much larger clone lies one base away. The donors were roughly 40 Caucasian individuals from Russia, aged roughly 6 to 90 years, who were systemically healthy. Roughly 9 milliliters of peripheral blood were drawn from each donor into EDTA-treated Vacutainer tubes. Ficoll-Paque density-gradient centrifugation was used to isolate PBMCs, with at least 7 million obtained per sample. Total RNA, at least 5 micrograms per sample, was extracted from PBMCs with Trizol reagent. The percentages of naive CD45RAhigh/CD27high T cells were determined by flow cytometry on a PBMC aliquot from every donor. From its cysteine to its phenylalanine, the CDR3 spans 12 amino acids. Solely the CDR3 DNA is kept, with 36 bases framed from the first base. CDR1 is given as DFQATT and CDR2 as SNEGSKA, both from the germline V gene (reference sequence). V is pared back by 8 bases and J by 6 bases, with 14 bases lying between the germline termini.

The clonotype comes from a woman of 80 years or more in good health. The chain is assembled from TRBV20-1 and TRBJ2-1; the D gene lacks a confident call. Sequenced: blood. In nucleotides, the sequence is TGCAGTTTATACGGACCATGCAATGAGCAGTTCTTC. Translated, this gives CSLYGPCNEQFF.